Included here is one T cell receptor (beta chain) sequence, with context. The authors enrolled newly diagnosed hyperthyroidism patients aged 18 to 65 with under 2 months' duration. The sample is drawn from a study of Graves' ophthalmopathy and Graves' hyperthyroidism. Transcripts of RNA were the source for amplifying TCR beta CDR3 regions. The workflow started with a first-round RT-PCR run with HTBI primers and then moved on to a second-round multiplex PCR. TCRdb itself ran the multiplex PCR reads through MiXCR, one entry per CDR3 protein. The table has approximately 1.2 million distinct CDR3 sequences, less than 45% seen once. The CDR3 runs 13 residues. Germline values: CDR1 SGHRS, CDR2 YFSETQ. The ends were cut back, 0 bases at V and 7 bases at J, with 11 bases in the middle.

The TCR originated in an adult man with Graves' hyperthyroidism. The chain uses TRBV5-1 and TRBJ2-7; D is ambiguous. The sequencing input was peripheral blood or thyroid tissue (not recorded which). This CDR3 reads CASSLGWSEEQYF. The DNA of the CDR3 is TGCGCCAGCAGCTTGGGATGGTCTGAAGAGCAGTACTTC.